These 2 T cell receptor beta chains were sequenced from one sample in a study of cytomegalovirus exposure and HLA in healthy donors. 60 Vbeta and 13 Jbeta primers were used in PCR. TCRdb keeps only in-frame clones here, not all; method: immunoSEQ multiplex PCR. This sample has about 99,000 clones, with 65% to 85% found just once. The specimen was PBMCs. The source is a man between 45 and 60 years old in good health and CMV-seropositive.

This clone was detected once. The rearrangement links TRBV7-9 to TRBJ2-1, with D uncertain. The germline V gene has CDR1 SEHNR and CDR2 FQNEAQ (reference sequence). V was pared by 7 bases and J by 4 bases, with 17 bases between. The CDR3 has 15 amino acids. This CDR3 is CASTISRGQYNEQFF. The CDR3 DNA is TGTGCCAGCACAATTTCCCGTGGCCAGTACAATGAGCAGTTCTTC.

In this sample, this clone turned up once. This sequence joins TRBV5-6 and TRBJ2-3, with 8 positions matching TRBD1. Germline V gives CDR1 SGHDT, CDR2 YYEEEE. The CDR3 runs to 15 residues. J was trimmed by 1 base and V by 6 bases; bases with no gene match: 7. The DNA of the CDR3 is TGTGCCAGCAACAACCCGGACAGGGGCACAGATACGCAGTATTTT. Its protein product is CASNNPDRGTDTQYF. Combining the CDR3 with reference TRBV5-6 and TRBJ2-3 gives the whole variable domain DAGVTQSPTHLIKTRGQQVTLRCSPKSGHDTVSWYQQALGQGPQFIFQYYEEEERQRGNFPDRFSGHQFPNYSSELNVNALLLGDSALYLCASNNPDRGTDTQYFGPGTRLTVL.